This T cell receptor beta chain was sequenced for a study of T cell changes during pregnancy in multiple sclerosis. Method: immunoSEQ multiplex PCR; TCRdb's copy keeps in-frame clones and lacks some. Among approximately 79,000 clones listed, roughly 93% were seen once. The germline CDR1 and CDR2 sequences are SGHRS and YFSETQ. The CDR3 loop spans 16 amino acids. The junction had 6 bases not matched to a gene; V was cut back by 2 bases and J by 2 bases. Specimen: peripheral blood, collected in the second trimester of pregnancy. V is TRBV5-1 and J is TRBJ2-3; 9 bases align to TRBD2. The origin of this receptor is a female donor in good health, enrolled as a control in a pregnancy study. CDR3 bases: TGCGCCAGCAGCTTAAACAGCGGGGGGCTCACAGATACGCAGTATTTT. This codes for CASSLNSGGLTDTQYF.